The clone carrying this T cell receptor beta chain came up a few times. This sample is part of a study of blood T cell repertoires in COVID-19. Looked up from germline, CDR1 is SNHLY and CDR2 is FYNNEI. The CDR3 length is 14 residues. Germline trimming cut 6 bases from V and 7 bases from J; bases unmatched to any gene: 8. Generated by immunoSEQ multiplex PCR, the TCRdb table keeps only in-frame clones and is missing some. The sample carries about 190,000 clones, about 88% recorded once. This clonotype was sampled from a man aged 18 to 35 with active or convalescent COVID-19. Material for sequencing was peripheral blood. The chain uses TRBV2 and TRBJ1-2; 10 nucleotides align to TRBD1. In DNA, the CDR3 is TGTGCCAGCAGACCGGGACAGGGGATACGTGGCTACACCTTC. Translated: CASRPGQGIRGYTF.